These T cell receptor beta chains were read from a single sample in a study of Ad26.COV2.S vaccination and SARS-CoV-2 variants. Clones were sequenced by immunoSEQ multiplex PCR, and TCRdb holds only the in-frame ones, with some missing. The sample includes about 350,000 clones, approximately 86% of them seen just once. The specimen comprised peripheral blood, sampled in a trial of Ad26.COV2.S vaccine versus placebo. These receptors all come from a person aged 18-65 years who received the Ad26.COV2.S COVID-19 vaccine or a placebo. The CDR3 runs from the conserved cysteine through the conserved F or W.

TRBV19 | CASRLSGPLSGRNEQFF
TRBV4-2 | CASSQYLDNPQPQHF
TRBV4-3 | CASSQDRTGEGNQPQHF
TRBV4-3 | CASSQENRAGANVLTF
TRBV4-3 | CASSLSLGGAPGELFF
TRBV19 | CASSPSWVNYGYTF
TRBV6-5 | CASKLARRSYGYTF
TRBV9 | CASSVEDGSSPLHF
TRBV28 | CASSRTAYEAFF
TRBV28 | CASSLEQGRRRERGTDTQYF
TRBV6-6 | CASSSRTAYGYTF
TRBV7-2 | CASSYRGDQPQHF
TRBV7-9 | CASSFRTPGGEKLFF
TRBV27 | CASRRTGSYNEQFF
TRBV7-6 | CASSLEFRGDTQYF
TRBV6-5 | CASSYGPPTEKLFF
TRBV28 | CASSSPGLAGIKTQYF
TRBV5-1 | CASSSGTTGGYNEQFF
TRBV28 | CASLSPRLKSETQYF
TRBV5-1 | CASSLAGGGSYNEQFF
TRBV4-3 | CASSQELRGRVDEQFF
TRBV14 | CASSHTKGLGEQFF
TRBV30 | CAWRGPGVEQYF
TRBV30 | CAWSVSANYRNYGYTF
TRBV19 | CASSLGRTNQPQHF
TRBV28 | CASRKAYRSNQPQHF
TRBV10-3 | CAISRGAGSNEQFF